This T cell receptor (beta chain) derives from a study of blood T cell repertoires in COVID-19. Study-wide background: Samples came from the United States, Italy and Spain, spanning acute and convalescent COVID-19. T cells, B-cell-depleted T cells, or PBMCs supplied cDNA or gDNA.

There are a few counts of this clone. Per the original data handling: Amplified reference gene primers provided the basis for estimating nucleated cell counts. Sequencing was performed with immunoSEQ multiplex PCR; in TCRdb, only in-frame clones are kept and a portion is missing. The D gene and trimming were derived from the DNA, and the V and J assignments and clone size from that table. The data hold 150,000 or so clones, with about 79% observed a single time. The sequencing input was peripheral blood. The sequence came from a woman aged 80 or over with active or convalescent COVID-19.

The CDR3 loop reads CASTTRTGGEETQYF. For the CDR3, the DNA is TGTGCCAGCACCACACGGACAGGGGGCGAAGAGACCCAGTACTTC. The V gene is TRBV27, the J gene TRBJ2-5, with 11 bases identical to TRBD1. The CDR3 is 15 residues long. The J segment lost 3 bases and the V segment lost 7 bases, leaving 7 bases of the junction unmatched. Germline V gene data show CDR1 as MNHEY and CDR2 as SMNVEV (reference sequence).